The TCR beta chain under discussion was sequenced for a study of long-term antiretroviral therapy in people with HIV. At least two post-ART and at least one pre-ART PBMC sample were available for each donor. Only United States sites treated participants with HIV. DNA was extracted from roughly 0.93-9.6 million thawed cryopreserved PBMC. About this clone itself: What it binds is not known.

Survey level was the resolution at which the v3.0 immunoSEQ assay ran. Assay used: immunoSEQ multiplex PCR; TCRdb lists only in-frame clones, some missing. The sample includes over 35,000 clones, 80% seen only once; the top ten take about 5.2%. Germline V gene lookup returns CDR1 SGHRS and CDR2 YFSETQ. V dropped 3 bases and J dropped 0; count of bases not matched to a gene: 3. The CDR3 loop spans 15 amino acids. The study, taken as a whole, reports: ART-treated samples gained diversity yet remained below transplant donor controls.

Sequences were derived from unsorted PBMCs, sampled 1.5 years after starting antiretroviral therapy. This clonotype was obtained from a man younger than 35 with HIV. V is TRBV5-1 and J is TRBJ2-1; 7 nucleotides line up with TRBD1. CDR3 sequence (DNA): TGCGCCAGCAGCTCCGGGACAGTCTCCTACAATGAGCAGTTCTTC. Encoded protein: CASSSGTVSYNEQFF.